A selection of T cell receptor beta chains follows, all from one sample in a study of Graves' ophthalmopathy and Graves' hyperthyroidism. MiXCR was run by TCRdb on the multiplex PCR reads, yielding one entry per CDR3 protein. Of fewer than 400,000 distinct CDR3 sequences in the sample, about a sixth are singletons; the top ten hold around 1.4%. Source material: peripheral blood. The source is a woman between 18 and 29 years old with Graves' ophthalmopathy. Each CDR3 is given without its conserved first and last residue. A D gene is named only where the DNA matches it firmly.

D gene: -; V gene: TRBV24-1; J gene: TRBJ1-1; CDR3 protein: ATSDLWRRNTEAF
D gene: -; V gene: TRBV19; J gene: TRBJ1-1; CDR3 protein: ASMLGGAGSTEAF
D gene: -; V gene: TRBV6-2/TRBV6-3; J gene: TRBJ1-5; CDR3 protein: ASRSPWGEVNQPQH
D gene: TRBD1; V gene: TRBV6-2/TRBV6-3; J gene: TRBJ2-6; CDR3 protein: ASYRDRVSGANVLT
D gene: TRBD2; V gene: TRBV7-6; J gene: TRBJ2-5; CDR3 protein: ASSFRPAGDRETQY
D gene: TRBD1; V gene: TRBV30; J gene: TRBJ1-5; CDR3 protein: AWAGGSNQPQH
D gene: TRBD1; V gene: TRBV12-3/TRBV12-4; J gene: TRBJ1-1; CDR3 protein: ASSLGKRTGVLTGGTEAF
D gene: -; V gene: TRBV27; J gene: TRBJ1-1; CDR3 protein: AGSFGPLNTEAF
D gene: TRBD2; V gene: TRBV12-3/TRBV12-4; J gene: TRBJ2-7; CDR3 protein: ASGLAGSPYEQY
D gene: -; V gene: TRBV30; J gene: TRBJ1-6; CDR3 protein: AWSPGVGNSPLH
D gene: -; V gene: TRBV6-2/TRBV6-3; J gene: TRBJ2-4; CDR3 protein: ASSLGRRANIQY
D gene: -; V gene: TRBV6-1; J gene: TRBJ1-5; CDR3 protein: ASSVQQGGAQPQH
D gene: -; V gene: TRBV9; J gene: TRBJ1-3; CDR3 protein: ASSVEANSGNTIY
D gene: -; V gene: TRBV29-1; J gene: TRBJ2-5; CDR3 protein: SGQTWETQY
D gene: -; V gene: TRBV12-3/TRBV12-4; J gene: TRBJ1-5; CDR3 protein: ASSLGQNLRPQH
D gene: -; V gene: TRBV9; J gene: TRBJ2-2; CDR3 protein: ASSVRTGELF
D gene: -; V gene: TRBV11-3; J gene: TRBJ1-1; CDR3 protein: ASAPQTGAEAF
D gene: -; V gene: TRBV6-1; J gene: TRBJ2-4; CDR3 protein: ASSVSGLAKNIQY
D gene: -; V gene: TRBV6-4; J gene: TRBJ1-1; CDR3 protein: ASRRQTNTEAF
D gene: TRBD1; V gene: TRBV27; J gene: TRBJ1-5; CDR3 protein: ASRPGTGRTQPQH
D gene: -; V gene: TRBV11-1; J gene: TRBJ2-7; CDR3 protein: ASSHVGTTYEQY
D gene: TRBD1; V gene: TRBV7-9; J gene: TRBJ2-7; CDR3 protein: ASSLQGGPLEQY
D gene: TRBD1; V gene: TRBV19; J gene: TRBJ2-7; CDR3 protein: ATSPGTVNYEQY